These 6 T cell receptor beta chains were all obtained from the same sample, sequenced in a study of identical twins. TCRdb re-analysed the 5' RACE reads in MiXCR, keeping a single row per CDR3 protein. This sample yields under 500,000 distinct CDR3 sequences, of which 14% are seen a single time; more than 0.8% belongs to the top ten. These records were also assigned to another study, of yellow fever vaccine responses in identical twins.

Sequences were obtained from CD4+ T cells sorted from blood. The receptor set was obtained from a woman aged 18-30 years in good health.

This clonotype was detected only a few times. The chain is built from TRBV9 and TRBJ2-1; TRBD2 matches at 8 bases. With 4 bases clipped from V and 4 bases from J, the junction kept 10 bases outside the gene matches. CDR1 and CDR2 from the germline V gene are SGDLS and YYNGEE. This CDR3 has 16 amino acids. CDR3 residues: CASSPSLREVYNEQFF. The DNA of the CDR3 is TGTGCCAGCAGCCCCTCTTTGCGGGAGGTTTACAATGAGCAGTTCTTC.

The V gene is TRBV5-1, the J gene TRBJ2-5; tentative D call: TRBD1 (7 bases). This CDR3 contains 14 residues. Trimming took 5 bases from V and 2 from J, leaving 13 bases between them. From germline, CDR1 is SGHRS and CDR2 YFSETQ. For the CDR3, the DNA is TGCGCCAGCAGATTGACAGGGACTCAAGAGACCCAGTACTTC. Protein product: CASRLTGTQETQYF.

This clonotype was counted between two and nine times. The V and J genes are TRBV3-1 and TRBJ1-1, with D perhaps TRBD1 (6 bases). The CDR3 spans 14 residues. Trimming stripped 3 bases from V and 1 base from J, with 9 bases between. Germline V CDR1 and CDR2: LGHDT, YNNKEL (reference sequence). CDR3 nucleotide sequence: TGTGCCAGCAGCCAGGTGACAGGGAACACTGAAGCTTTCTTT. It specifies CASSQVTGNTEAFF.

This clonotype was picked up a small number of times. The chain has TRBV27 and TRBJ2-7, with D uncertain. V was clipped by 5 bases and J by 0 bases, with 14 bases between them. The CDR3 totals 15 residues. Looked up from germline, CDR1 is MNHEY and CDR2 is SMNVEV (reference sequence). CDR3 amino acids: CASSPREALSYEQYF. The CDR3 nucleotides read TGTGCCAGCAGTCCAAGGGAAGCCCTCTCCTACGAGCAGTACTTC.

Ten or more counts support this clonotype. The chain recombines TRBV10-3 with TRBJ2-5; D remains unclear. The CDR3 loop spans 12 amino acids. Trimming removed 0 bases from V and 4 bases from J, with 3 bases in between. Germline V gives CDR1 ENHRY, CDR2 SYGVKD. CDR3 loop: CAISESRETQYF. CDR3 nucleotides: TGTGCCATCAGTGAGTCGAGAGAGACCCAGTACTTC.

This clonotype was recorded many times. The chain recombines TRBV7-2 with TRBJ2-3, with D unclear. CDR3 length equals 14 residues. With 4 bases removed from V and 0 bases from J, the gap between germline ends came to 8 bases. Germline CDR1 and CDR2: SGHTA and FQGNSA. The CDR3 loop is CASSSRTSTDTQYF. CDR3 DNA: TGTGCCAGCAGCTCTCGTACCAGCACAGATACGCAGTATTTT.